Following are 8 T cell receptor beta chains from one sample sequenced in a study of shared clonotypes between healthy human individuals (dated by TCRdb to about 2020). Receptor amplification or capture employed the immunoSEQ multiplex PCR assay. TCRdb's version of the immuneACCESS table is confined to in-frame rearrangements and falls short of the full clone set. An unresolved V gene accounts for under half of the shortfall where checked; the remainder is of unknown origin. Across this sample there are some 2,500,000 clones, with less than 95% seen only once. Together, the top ten hold around 0.38% of the sample. Input material: naive CD4+ T cells from PBMCs. Reading the label with the study, this specimen's cell subset or site is: CD45RA+ positively selected. All receptors come from a man between 18 and 29 years old in good health. Some clones in this sample may be carry-over from other donors' samples.

V usage is TRBV18 and J usage is TRBJ2-7, with D unclear. V lost 2 bases and J lost 2, with 10 bases in between. This CDR3 has 14 amino acids. Germline-derived CDR1 and CDR2 are KGHSH and LQKENI. CDR3 in amino acids: CASSPDRLTYEQYF. The CDR3 DNA reads TGTGCCAGCTCACCAGACCGTTTGACCTACGAGCAGTACTTC.

The chain couples TRBV14 to TRBJ1-1; D call uncertain. The CDR3 runs 15 residues. V was pared by 0 bases and J by 5 bases, with 13 bases between. Germline V CDR1 and CDR2: SGHDN, FVKESK. The CDR3 DNA reads as TGTGCCAGCAGCCAAGATTGGGCGGGGAGGACTGAAGCTTTCTTT. Its translation: CASSQDWAGRTEAFF.

The rearrangement uses TRBV6-5 and TRBJ2-7; 11 nucleotides agree with TRBD1. J was trimmed by 7 bases and V by 5 bases; bases with no gene match: 7. Germline-derived CDR1 and CDR2 are MNHEY and SVGAGI. The CDR3 has 14 amino acids. For the CDR3, the DNA is TGTGCCAGCAGTAGCGGACAGGGGGCAAGGGAGCAGTACTTC. This sequence encodes CASSSGQGAREQYF.

The chain joins TRBV5-6 to TRBJ2-5, with D perhaps TRBD1 (6 bases). The CDR3 loop spans 15 amino acids. The germline gives CDR1 SGHDT, CDR2 YYEEEE. Trimming took 0 bases from V and 1 from J, leaving 10 bases between them. For the CDR3, the DNA is TGTGCCAGCAGCTTGGAGCTAGGGGGCCAAGAGACCCAGTACTTC. Translating it yields CASSLELGGQETQYF. The variable domain in full, completed from reference TRBV5-6 and TRBJ2-5, reads DAGVTQSPTHLIKTRGQQVTLRCSPKSGHDTVSWYQQALGQGPQFIFQYYEEEERQRGNFPDRFSGHQFPNYSSELNVNALLLGDSALYLCASSLELGGQETQYFGPGTRLLVL.

The chain couples TRBV7-2 to TRBJ2-2; D might be TRBD1 or TRBD2, each matching 5 bases. This CDR3 is built from 17 residues. Looked up from germline, CDR1 is SGHTA and CDR2 is FQGNSA. V was cut by 4 bases and J by 3 bases, with 18 bases left in between. In DNA form, the CDR3 reads TGTGCCAGCAGCTCGAGGGCAGGGTTCGGGGACACCGGGGAGCTGTTTTTT. It codes for CASSSRAGFGDTGELFF.

This chain connects TRBV28 to TRBJ2-6; D is undetermined. The CDR3 is 12 residues long. Trimming removed 7 bases at V and 2 bases at J, with 3 bases between. From germline, CDR1 is MDHEN and CDR2 SYDVKM. CDR3 nucleotide sequence: TGTGCCAGCACAGCTGGGGCCAACGTCCTGACTTTC. Its protein product is CASTAGANVLTF.

The gene calls are TRBV19 and TRBJ2-2, with TRBD1 identical over 7 bases. The CDR3 covers 15 residues. Germline V gene lookup returns CDR1 LNHDA and CDR2 SQIVND (reference sequence). V gave up 6 bases and J gave up 2 bases; unmatched junction bases: 6. CDR3 coding DNA: TGTGCCAGTAGCTGGACAGGAACCAACACCGGGGAGCTGTTTTTT. Translating gives CASSWTGTNTGELFF.

The V and J genes are TRBV28 and TRBJ2-7; weak D call: TRBD2 (6 bases). In germline, CDR1 is MDHEN, CDR2 SYDVKM. The CDR3 is 13 amino acids. Trimming cost V 3 bases and J 0 bases, with 6 bases left between them. CDR3: CASSLEGSYEQYF. CDR3 nucleotides: TGTGCCAGCAGTTTGGAGGGCTCCTACGAGCAGTACTTC. The entire variable domain, with the rest obtained from reference TRBV28 and TRBJ2-7, is as follows: DVKVTQSSRYLVKRTGEKVFLECVQDMDHENMFWYRQDPGLGLRLIYFSYDVKMKEKGDIPEGYSVSREKKERFSLILESASTNQTSMYLCASSLEGSYEQYFGPGTRLTVT.